The sequence of this T cell receptor (beta chain) was determined in a study of identical twins. Whole-study results and caveats: Conclusions were drawn cross-sectionally by statistical analysis, without following the same donors.

The ends lost 1 base at V and 2 bases at J; junction bases unmatched: 8. CDR1 is MGHRA, CDR2 YSYEKL, per germline. The CDR3 length is 17 residues. In its sample, this clonotype was seen many times. Its cognate antigen is unknown. Unique molecular identifiers were present on the cDNA, and a universal primer site came from template switching. TCRdb re-called the 5' RACE reads through MiXCR, storing one row per CDR3 protein. The table shows about 240,000 distinct CDR3 sequences, with roughly a tenth occurring only once. The chain couples TRBV4-1 to TRBJ2-1; 7 nucleotides match TRBD2. The TCR originated in a man in his fifties in good health. The material sequenced was memory T cells sorted from blood. The CDR3 here is CASSQGGGGETYNEQFF. The CDR3 region has the DNA TGCGCCAGCAGCCAAGGGGGGGGTGGAGAGACCTACAATGAGCAGTTCTTC.